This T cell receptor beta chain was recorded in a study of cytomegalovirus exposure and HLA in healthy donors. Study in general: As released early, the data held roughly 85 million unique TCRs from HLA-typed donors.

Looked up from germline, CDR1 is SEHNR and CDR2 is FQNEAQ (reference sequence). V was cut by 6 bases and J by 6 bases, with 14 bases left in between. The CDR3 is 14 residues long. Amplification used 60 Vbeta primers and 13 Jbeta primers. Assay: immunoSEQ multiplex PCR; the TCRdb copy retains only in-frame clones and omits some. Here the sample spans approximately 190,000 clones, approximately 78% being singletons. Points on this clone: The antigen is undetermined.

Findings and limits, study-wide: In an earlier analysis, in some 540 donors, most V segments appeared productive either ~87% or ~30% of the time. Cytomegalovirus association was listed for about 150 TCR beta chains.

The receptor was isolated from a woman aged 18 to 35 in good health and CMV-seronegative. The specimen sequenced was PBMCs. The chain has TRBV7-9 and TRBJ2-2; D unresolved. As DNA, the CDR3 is TGTGCCAGCAGTCTTAGAGGCGAATCCGGGGAGCTGTTTTTT. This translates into CASSLRGESGELFF. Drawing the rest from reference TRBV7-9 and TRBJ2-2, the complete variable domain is DTGVSQNPRHKITKRGQNVTFRCDPISEHNRLYWYRQTLGQGPEFLTYFQNEAQLEKSRLLSDRFSAERPKGSFSTLEIQRTEQGDSAMYLCASSLRGESGELFFGEGSRLTVL.